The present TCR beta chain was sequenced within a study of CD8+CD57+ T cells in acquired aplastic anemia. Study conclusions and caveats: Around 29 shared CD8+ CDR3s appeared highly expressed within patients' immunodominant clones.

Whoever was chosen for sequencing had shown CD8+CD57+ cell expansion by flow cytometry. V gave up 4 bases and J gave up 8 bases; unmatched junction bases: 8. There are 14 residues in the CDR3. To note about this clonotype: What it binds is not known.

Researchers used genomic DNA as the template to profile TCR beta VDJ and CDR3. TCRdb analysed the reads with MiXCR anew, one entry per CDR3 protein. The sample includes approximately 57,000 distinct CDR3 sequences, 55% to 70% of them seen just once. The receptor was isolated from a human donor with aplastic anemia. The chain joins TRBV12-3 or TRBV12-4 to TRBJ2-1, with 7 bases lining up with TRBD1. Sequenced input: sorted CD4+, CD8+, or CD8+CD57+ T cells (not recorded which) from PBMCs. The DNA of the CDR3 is TGTGCCAGCAGTTCCGGACAGGTTAGCGATGAGCAGTTCTTC. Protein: CASSSGQVSDEQFF.